These T cell receptor beta chains were read from a single sample in a study of blood T cells in healthy people across ages. TCRdb analysed the 5' RACE reads with MiXCR anew, one entry per CDR3 protein. The sample holds around 750,000 distinct CDR3 sequences, roughly 50% seen once. The material sequenced was blood. The receptor source for this set is an elderly man in good health. Each CDR3 is given with its conserved first and last residue. A D gene is named only where the DNA matches it firmly. Not every row has a clone size; where given, it reads once, few, many or a size class.

V,D,size,J,CDR3,DNA
TRBV18,-,few,TRBJ1-4,CASSPPPPTNEKLFF,TGTGCCAGCTCACCACCCCCTCCAACTAATGAAAAACTGTTTTTT
TRBV4-1,-,-,TRBJ1-5,CASSQAPRTVSSQPQHF,TGCGCCAGCAGCCAAGCCCCCCGGACAGTTTCATCTCAGCCCCAGCATTTT
TRBV10-3,-,once,TRBJ1-6,CAISDSPGPYNSPLHF,TGTGCCATCAGTGATTCCCCCGGGCCCTATAATTCACCCCTCCACTTT
TRBV18,-,-,TRBJ2-5,CASSPGPGETQYF,TGTGCCAGCTCACCTGGGCCGGGAGAGACCCAGTACTTC
TRBV20-1,TRBD2,many,TRBJ2-7,CSAGVASGSYEQYF,TGCAGTGCGGGGGTGGCTAGCGGCTCCTACGAGCAGTACTTC
TRBV20-1,-,-,TRBJ2-7,CSAPLRRGYEQYF,TGCAGTGCTCCCTTAAGAAGGGGCTACGAGCAGTACTTC
TRBV6-4,-,few,TRBJ1-6,CASSDTGGSPLHF,TGTGCCAGCAGTGACACGGGAGGGTCACCCCTCCACTTT
TRBV10-3,-,-,TRBJ2-5,CAISGGVEETQYF,TGTGCCATCAGTGGGGGGGTTGAAGAGACCCAGTACTTC
TRBV7-9,TRBD2,-,TRBJ2-1,CASSFLAGVSHEQFF,TGTGCCAGCAGTTTTCTAGCGGGAGTTTCCCATGAGCAGTTCTTC
TRBV7-9,TRBD1,-,TRBJ1-2,CASTADRDRGNGYTF,TGTGCCAGCACAGCTGACCGGGACAGGGGGAATGGCTACACCTTC
TRBV19,-,-,TRBJ2-1,CASLGHWYNEQFF,TGTGCCAGTTTAGGACATTGGTACAATGAGCAGTTCTTC
TRBV7-3,-,-,TRBJ2-3,CASSWDSRADTQYF,TGTGCCAGCAGCTGGGACTCCAGAGCAGATACGCAGTATTTT
TRBV25-1,TRBD2,-,TRBJ2-1,CVSSLSGLAGVEQFF,TGTGTCAGCAGTCTATCCGGACTAGCGGGAGTTGAGCAGTTCTTC
TRBV27,-,once,TRBJ1-4,CASSPHRVFNEKLFF,TGTGCCAGCAGTCCGCACAGGGTTTTTAATGAAAAACTGTTTTTT
TRBV6-5,-,few,TRBJ1-4,CASSSVRGGREKLFF,TGTGCCAGCAGCTCGGTCAGGGGCGGGAGAGAAAAACTGTTTTTT
TRBV4-1,-,-,TRBJ2-7,CASSQDGEFRNEQYF,TGCGCCAGCAGCCAAGATGGGGAGTTTCGCAATGAGCAGTACTTC
TRBV20-1,-,-,TRBJ2-7,CSARKDVASYEQYF,TGCAGTGCTAGAAAGGACGTCGCTTCCTACGAGCAGTACTTC
TRBV10-2,TRBD2,-,TRBJ2-7,CASRSVPGLALSEQYF,TGCGCCAGCAGGAGCGTACCGGGACTAGCTCTGTCCGAGCAGTACTTC
TRBV20-1,TRBD1,-,TRBJ1-6,CSATGTGPDNSPLHF,TGCAGTGCTACCGGGACAGGGCCCGATAATTCACCCCTCCACTTT
TRBV11-2,-,many,TRBJ1-5,CASSLGQTNQPQHF,TGTGCCAGCAGCTTGGGACAAACGAATCAGCCCCAGCATTTT
TRBV5-1,TRBD1,few,TRBJ1-5,CASSDQGGNQPQHF,TGCGCCAGCTCCGATCAGGGGGGAAATCAGCCCCAGCATTTT
TRBV20-1,-,-,TRBJ1-1,CSSEGTEAFF,TGCAGCTCCGAGGGGACTGAAGCTTTCTTT
TRBV20-1,-,-,TRBJ2-3,CSARDSGGPWDTQYF,TGCAGTGCTAGAGATAGTGGAGGGCCTTGGGATACGCAGTATTTT
TRBV29-1,-,-,TRBJ2-7,CSVARLASPYEQYF,TGCAGCGTTGCTCGGCTAGCGTCTCCCTACGAGCAGTACTTC
TRBV6-2/TRBV6-3,TRBD2,-,TRBJ2-3,CASSYSGGRAHRYAYF,TGTGCCAGCAGTTACTCCGGCGGGAGGGCGCACAGATACGCGTATTTT
TRBV5-1,TRBD1,-,TRBJ2-6,CASSFRDRGSSGANVLTF,TGCGCCAGCAGCTTTAGGGACAGGGGAAGCTCTGGGGCCAACGTCCTGACTTTC
TRBV5-1,-,-,TRBJ2-1,CASSANIRPGGTNEQFF,TGCGCCAGCAGCGCTAACATCCGGCCGGGCGGGACAAATGAGCAGTTCTTC
TRBV7-9,-,-,TRBJ2-5,CASSSQGPTQYF,TGTGCCAGCAGCTCACAGGGTCCGACCCAGTACTTC
TRBV20-1,-,-,TRBJ1-2,CSAKLGVHGYTF,TGCAGTGCCAAGCTTGGGGTCCATGGCTACACCTTC
TRBV5-1,TRBD1,once,TRBJ1-2,CASSGGQGEYGYTF,TGCGCCAGCAGCGGAGGCCAGGGGGAATATGGCTACACCTTC
TRBV13,TRBD2,-,TRBJ2-5,CASSLSGLQETQYF,TGTGCCAGCAGCTTATCGGGACTACAAGAGACCCAGTACTTC
TRBV7-2,-,-,TRBJ2-1,CAGSSGLGNEQFF,TGTGCCGGCAGCTCGGGACTGGGGAATGAGCAGTTCTTC
TRBV29-1,TRBD1,-,TRBJ2-7,CSVWGTGAYNEQYF,TGCAGCGTTTGGGGGACAGGGGCGTACAATGAGCAGTACTTC
TRBV5-5,-,-,TRBJ1-5,CAAGVRDPYSNQPQHF,TGTGCGGCGGGTGTCCGGGACCCTTATAGCAATCAGCCCCAGCATTTT
TRBV2,-,few,TRBJ2-1,CASSVAYEQFF,TGTGCCAGCAGTGTAGCTTATGAGCAGTTCTTC
TRBV5-5,-,few,TRBJ2-1,CASSPVAGINEQFF,TGTGCCAGCAGCCCCGTTGCGGGGATAAATGAGCAGTTCTTC
TRBV4-2,TRBD2,many,TRBJ2-1,CASSQNGGGAFGEQFF,TGTGCCAGCAGCCAAAATGGCGGGGGGGCTTTTGGTGAGCAGTTCTTC
TRBV7-3,TRBD2,-,TRBJ2-7,CASSLGAGDYEQYF,TGTGCCAGCAGCTTAGGGGCGGGAGACTACGAGCAGTACTTC
TRBV10-3,-,once,TRBJ2-7,CAISGDVAYEQYF,TGTGCCATCAGTGGGGACGTCGCCTACGAGCAGTACTTC
TRBV5-1,TRBD1,few,TRBJ2-1,CASSLTGQGAFF,TGCGCCAGCAGCCTAACCGGACAGGGGGCGTTCTTC
TRBV5-1,-,-,TRBJ1-2,CASSKTVNYGYTF,TGCGCCAGCAGTAAGACAGTCAACTATGGCTACACCTTC
TRBV18,-,-,TRBJ2-7,CASSRRDSKAGVNYEQYF,TGTGCCAGCTCACGACGGGACTCTAAGGCCGGGGTAAACTACGAGCAGTACTTC
TRBV20-1,TRBD2,-,TRBJ2-1,CRAGGDSYEQFF,TGCAGAGCGGGGGGGGATAGTTATGAGCAGTTCTTC
TRBV27,-,-,TRBJ2-7,CASSSYRFSSYEQYF,TGTGCCAGCAGTTCCTACAGGTTTAGCTCCTACGAGCAGTACTTC
TRBV7-9,-,-,TRBJ1-2,CASSLLGPFYGYTF,TGTGCCAGCAGCCTTCTTGGGCCCTTCTATGGCTACACCTTC
TRBV5-1,-,once,TRBJ2-6,CASRVEAANVLTF,TGCGCCAGTCGTGTGGAAGCGGCCAACGTCCTGACTTTC
TRBV4-1,-,-,TRBJ2-3,CASSQVEGHRCAYF,TGCGCCAGCAGCCAAGTGGAGGGGCACAGATGCGCGTATTTT
TRBV6-1,TRBD2,once,TRBJ2-5,CASSELAGGVETQYF,TGTGCCAGCAGTGAACTAGCGGGAGGGGTGGAGACCCAGTACTTC
TRBV20-1,-,-,TRBJ2-2,CSARKSRGAGELFF,TGCAGTGCTAGAAAGTCGAGGGGGGCCGGGGAGCTGTTTTTT
TRBV4-1,TRBD2,-,TRBJ2-5,CASSQTNGEREWGQETQYF,TGCGCCAGCAGCCAAACAAACGGGGAGCGGGAGTGGGGTCAAGAGACCCAGTACTTC
TRBV13,TRBD1,-,TRBJ1-5,CASSAGQLIRNQPQHF,TGTGCCAGCAGCGCGGGACAGCTGATTCGGAATCAGCCCCAGCATTTT
TRBV18,-,many,TRBJ2-1,CASSNSAFMNEQFF,TGTGCCAGCTCGAACTCGGCCTTCATGAATGAGCAGTTCTTC
TRBV7-2,TRBD2,-,TRBJ2-7,CASSLASLAGPYEQYF,TGTGCCAGCAGCTTAGCGAGTCTAGCGGGGCCCTACGAGCAGTACTTC
TRBV6-6,-,-,TRBJ2-1,CASRLISGTGRYNEQFF,TGTGCCAGCAGATTGATTAGCGGGACAGGTAGATACAATGAGCAGTTCTTC